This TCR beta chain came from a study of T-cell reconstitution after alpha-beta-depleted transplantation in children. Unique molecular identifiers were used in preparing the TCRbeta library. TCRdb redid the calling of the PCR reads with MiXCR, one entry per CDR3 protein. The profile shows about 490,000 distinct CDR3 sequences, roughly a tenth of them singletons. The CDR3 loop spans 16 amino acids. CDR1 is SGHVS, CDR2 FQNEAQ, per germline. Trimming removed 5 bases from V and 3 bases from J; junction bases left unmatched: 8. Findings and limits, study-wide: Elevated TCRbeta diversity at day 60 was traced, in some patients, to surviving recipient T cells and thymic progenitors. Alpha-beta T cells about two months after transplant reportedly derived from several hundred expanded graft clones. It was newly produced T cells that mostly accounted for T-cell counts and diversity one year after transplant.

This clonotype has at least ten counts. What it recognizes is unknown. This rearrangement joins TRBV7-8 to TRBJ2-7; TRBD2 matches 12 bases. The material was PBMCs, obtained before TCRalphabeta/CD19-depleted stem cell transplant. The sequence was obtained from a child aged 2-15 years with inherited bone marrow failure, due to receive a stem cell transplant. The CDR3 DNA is TGTGCCAGCAGCATCCTAGCGGGAGGGCTAGGCTACGAGCAGTACTTC. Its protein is CASSILAGGLGYEQYF.